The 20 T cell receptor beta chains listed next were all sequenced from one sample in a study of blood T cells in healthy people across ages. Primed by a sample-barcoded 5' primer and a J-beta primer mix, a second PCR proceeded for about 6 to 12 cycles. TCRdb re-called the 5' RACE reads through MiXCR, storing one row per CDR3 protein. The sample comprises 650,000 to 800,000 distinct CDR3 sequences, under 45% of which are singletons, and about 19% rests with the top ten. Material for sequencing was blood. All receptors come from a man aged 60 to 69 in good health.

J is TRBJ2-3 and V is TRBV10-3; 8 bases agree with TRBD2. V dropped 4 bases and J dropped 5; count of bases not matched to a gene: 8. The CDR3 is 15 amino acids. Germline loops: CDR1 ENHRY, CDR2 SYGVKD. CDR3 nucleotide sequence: TGTGCCATCAGTGGGACTAGTCGGGGGGGAGATACGCAGTATTTT. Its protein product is CAISGTSRGGDTQYF.

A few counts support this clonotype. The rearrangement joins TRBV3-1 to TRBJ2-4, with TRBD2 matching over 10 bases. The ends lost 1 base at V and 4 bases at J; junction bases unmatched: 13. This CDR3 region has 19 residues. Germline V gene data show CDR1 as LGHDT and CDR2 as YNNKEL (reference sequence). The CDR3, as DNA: TGTGCCAGCAGCCAAGCCCGTGGGAGTACTAGCGGGGCGAAAAACATTCAGTACTTC. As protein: CASSQARGSTSGAKNIQYF.

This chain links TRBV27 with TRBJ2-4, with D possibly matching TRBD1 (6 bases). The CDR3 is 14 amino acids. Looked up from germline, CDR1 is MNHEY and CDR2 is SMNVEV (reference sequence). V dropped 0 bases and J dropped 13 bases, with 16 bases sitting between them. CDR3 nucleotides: TGTGCCAGCAGTTTATCCCGGACAGCAGGGGAGCAGTACTTC. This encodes CASSLSRTAGEQYF.

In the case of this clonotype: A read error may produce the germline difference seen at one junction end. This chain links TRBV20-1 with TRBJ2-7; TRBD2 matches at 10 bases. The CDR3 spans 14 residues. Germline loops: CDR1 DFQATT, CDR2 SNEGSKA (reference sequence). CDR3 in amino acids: CSASQLAGLNDQYF. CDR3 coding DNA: TGCAGTGCTAGCCAACTAGCGGGGTTGAACGATCAGTACTTC.

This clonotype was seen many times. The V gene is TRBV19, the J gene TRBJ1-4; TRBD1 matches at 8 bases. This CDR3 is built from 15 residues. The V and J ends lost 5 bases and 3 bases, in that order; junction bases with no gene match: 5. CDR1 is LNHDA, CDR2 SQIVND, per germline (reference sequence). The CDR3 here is CASSPPGGSNEKLFF. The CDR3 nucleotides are TGTGCCAGTAGTCCTCCAGGGGGCTCTAATGAAAAACTGTTTTTT.

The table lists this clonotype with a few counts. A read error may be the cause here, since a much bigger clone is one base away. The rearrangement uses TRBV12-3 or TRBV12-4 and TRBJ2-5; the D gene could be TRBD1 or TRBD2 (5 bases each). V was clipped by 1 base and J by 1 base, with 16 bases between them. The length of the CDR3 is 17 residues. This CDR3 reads CASSLERGRGSQETQYF. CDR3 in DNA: TGTGCCAGCAGTTTAGAAAGGGGACGAGGAAGCCAAGAGACCCAGTACTTC.

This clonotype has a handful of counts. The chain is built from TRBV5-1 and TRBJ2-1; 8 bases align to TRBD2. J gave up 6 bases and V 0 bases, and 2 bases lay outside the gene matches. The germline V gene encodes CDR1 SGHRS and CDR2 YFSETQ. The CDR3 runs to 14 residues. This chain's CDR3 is CASSLGRGGNEQFF. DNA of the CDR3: TGCGCCAGCAGCTTGGGTCGGGGGGGCAATGAGCAGTTCTTC.

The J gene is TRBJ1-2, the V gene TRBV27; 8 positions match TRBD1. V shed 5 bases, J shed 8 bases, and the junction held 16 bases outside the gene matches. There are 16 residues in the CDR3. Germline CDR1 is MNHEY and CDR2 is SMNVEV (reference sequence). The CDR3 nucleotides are TGTGCCAGCAGTCCCATGGGGACAGGACTCCCATACGGCTACACCTTC. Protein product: CASSPMGTGLPYGYTF.

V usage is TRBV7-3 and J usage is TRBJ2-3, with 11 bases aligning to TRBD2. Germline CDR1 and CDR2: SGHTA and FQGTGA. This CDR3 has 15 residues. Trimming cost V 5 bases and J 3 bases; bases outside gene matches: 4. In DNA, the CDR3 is TGTGCCAGCAGCCCGACTAGCGGGAAAACAGATACGCAGTATTTT. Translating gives CASSPTSGKTDTQYF.

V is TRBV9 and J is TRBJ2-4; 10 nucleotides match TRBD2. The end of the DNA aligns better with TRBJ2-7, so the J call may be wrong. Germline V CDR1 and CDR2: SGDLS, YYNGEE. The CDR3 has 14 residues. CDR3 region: CASSPLAGTHEQYF. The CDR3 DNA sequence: TGTGCCAGCAGCCCACTAGCGGGGACACACGAGCAGTACTTC.

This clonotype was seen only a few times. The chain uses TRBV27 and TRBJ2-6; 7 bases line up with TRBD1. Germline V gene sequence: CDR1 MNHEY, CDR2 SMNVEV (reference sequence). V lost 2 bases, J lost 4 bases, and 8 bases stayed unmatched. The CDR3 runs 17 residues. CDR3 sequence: CASSLAPTGSGANVLTF. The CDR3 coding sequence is TGTGCCAGCAGTTTAGCCCCGACAGGGTCCGGGGCCAACGTCCTGACTTTC.

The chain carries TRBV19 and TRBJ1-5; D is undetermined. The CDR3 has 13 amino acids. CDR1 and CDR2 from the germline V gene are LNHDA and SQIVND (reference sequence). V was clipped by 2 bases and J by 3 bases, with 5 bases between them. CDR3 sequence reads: CASSIQNNQPQHF. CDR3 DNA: TGTGCCAGTAGTATACAGAACAATCAGCCCCAGCATTTT.

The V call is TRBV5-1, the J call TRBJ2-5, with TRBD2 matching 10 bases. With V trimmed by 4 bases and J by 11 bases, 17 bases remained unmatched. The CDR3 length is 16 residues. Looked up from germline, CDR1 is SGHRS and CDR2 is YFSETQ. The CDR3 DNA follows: TGCGCCAGCAGCAAGGATGAGCGGGGGGGCTTTTCTGAGCAGTACTTC. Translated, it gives CASSKDERGGFSEQYF.

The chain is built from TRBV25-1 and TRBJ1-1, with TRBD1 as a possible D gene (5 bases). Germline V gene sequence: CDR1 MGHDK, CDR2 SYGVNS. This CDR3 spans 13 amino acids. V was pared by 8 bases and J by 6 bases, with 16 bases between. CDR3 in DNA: TGTGCCAGCGGCCGTCCGGGGGTGGCTGAAGCTTTCTTT. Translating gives CASGRPGVAEAFF.

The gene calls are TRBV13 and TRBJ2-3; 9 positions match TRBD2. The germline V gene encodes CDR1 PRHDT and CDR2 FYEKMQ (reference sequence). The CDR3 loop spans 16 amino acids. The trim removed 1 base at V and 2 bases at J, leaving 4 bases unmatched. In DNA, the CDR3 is TGTGCCAGCAGCTTAGTAGCGGGGGCCGACACAGATACGCAGTATTTT. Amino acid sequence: CASSLVAGADTDTQYF.

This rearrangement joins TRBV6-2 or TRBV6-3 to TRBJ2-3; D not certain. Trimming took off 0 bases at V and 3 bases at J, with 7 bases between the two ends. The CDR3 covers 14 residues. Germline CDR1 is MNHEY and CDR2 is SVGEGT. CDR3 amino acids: CASSYSMVTDTQYF. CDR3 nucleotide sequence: TGTGCCAGCAGTTACTCGATGGTGACAGATACGCAGTATTTT.

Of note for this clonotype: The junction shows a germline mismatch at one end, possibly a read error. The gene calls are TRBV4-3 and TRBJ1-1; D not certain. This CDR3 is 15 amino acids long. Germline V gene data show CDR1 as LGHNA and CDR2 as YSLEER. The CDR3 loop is CASSLGVAPNTGAFF. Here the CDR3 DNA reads TGCGCCAGCAGCCTTGGGGTAGCCCCGAACACTGGAGCTTTCTTT.

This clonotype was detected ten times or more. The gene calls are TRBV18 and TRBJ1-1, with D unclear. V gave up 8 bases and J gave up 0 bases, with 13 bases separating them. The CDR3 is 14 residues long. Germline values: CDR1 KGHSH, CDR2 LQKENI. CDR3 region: CASSPRAMNTEAFF. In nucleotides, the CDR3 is TGTGCCAGCAGTCCCCGGGCCATGAACACTGAAGCTTTCTTT.

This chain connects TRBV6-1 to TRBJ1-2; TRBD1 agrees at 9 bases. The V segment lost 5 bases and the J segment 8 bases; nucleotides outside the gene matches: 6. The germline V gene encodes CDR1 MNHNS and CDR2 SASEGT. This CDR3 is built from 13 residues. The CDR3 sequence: CASSQQGARGYTF. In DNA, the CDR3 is TGTGCCAGCAGTCAACAGGGGGCGCGCGGCTACACCTTC.

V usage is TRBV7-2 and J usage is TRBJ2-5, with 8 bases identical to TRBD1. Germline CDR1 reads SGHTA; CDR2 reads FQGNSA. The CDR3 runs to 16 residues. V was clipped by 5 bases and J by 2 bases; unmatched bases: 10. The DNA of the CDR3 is TGTGCCAGCAGCCACCGACAGGGGTACATGCAAGAGACCCAGTACTTC. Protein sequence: CASSHRQGYMQETQYF. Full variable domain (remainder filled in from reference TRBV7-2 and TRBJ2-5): GAGVSQSPSNKVTEKGKDVELRCDPISGHTALYWYRQSLGQGLEFLIYFQGNSAPDKSGLPSDRFSAERTGGSVSTLTIQRTQQEDSAVYLCASSHRQGYMQETQYFGPGTRLLVL.